A selection of T cell receptor beta chains follows, all from one sample in a study of cytomegalovirus exposure and HLA in healthy donors. Libraries were prepared by immunoSEQ multiplex PCR; TCRdb keeps only in-frame clonotypes and omits some of them. The table includes 300,000 or so clones, 84% detected once. Material: PBMCs. These receptors came from a woman in her thirties or forties in good health and CMV-seropositive. The CDR3 runs from the conserved cysteine through the conserved F or W. A D gene is named only where the DNA matches it firmly. Rows give clone size only sometimes, using once, few, many, or a class for an expanded clone.

v_call: TRBV7-9
j_call: TRBJ1-1
clone_size: -
d_call: TRBD1
cdr3_aa: CASSPQGARGTEAFF
cdr3_nt: TGTGCCAGCAGCCCCCAGGGGGCGCGTGGCACTGAAGCTTTCTTT

v_call: TRBV25-1
j_call: TRBJ1-2
clone_size: -
d_call: -
cdr3_aa: CASSEPGGNGNYGYTF
cdr3_nt: TGTGCCAGCAGTGAACCGGGAGGGAATGGTAACTATGGCTACACCTTC

v_call: TRBV4-3
j_call: TRBJ1-3
clone_size: few
d_call: -
cdr3_aa: CASSQDSGSGNTIYF
cdr3_nt: TGCGCCAGCAGCCAAGATTCCGGGTCTGGAAACACCATATATTTT

v_call: TRBV11-3
j_call: TRBJ2-5
clone_size: once
d_call: TRBD2
cdr3_aa: CASSYTPAGGGETQYF
cdr3_nt: TGTGCCAGCAGCTACACACCGGCGGGAGGAGGTGAGACCCAGTACTTC

v_call: TRBV19
j_call: TRBJ2-1
clone_size: -
d_call: -
cdr3_aa: CATNRQAGEQFF
cdr3_nt: TGTGCCACAAACCGACAGGCTGGTGAGCAGTTCTTC

v_call: TRBV19
j_call: TRBJ2-1
clone_size: -
d_call: TRBD2
cdr3_aa: CATGLAYNEQFF
cdr3_nt: TGTGCCACGGGACTAGCTTACAATGAGCAGTTCTTC

v_call: TRBV13
j_call: TRBJ2-3
clone_size: -
d_call: -
cdr3_aa: CASSSTGTTTDTQYF
cdr3_nt: TGTGCCAGCAGCTCAACAGGGACTACAACAGATACGCAGTATTTT

v_call: TRBV14
j_call: TRBJ2-5
clone_size: -
d_call: TRBD2
cdr3_aa: CASSPGTTSGETQYF
cdr3_nt: TGTGCCAGCAGCCCAGGGACGACTAGCGGAGAGACCCAGTACTTC

v_call: TRBV28
j_call: TRBJ1-1
clone_size: -
d_call: -
cdr3_aa: CASSSGQRSNTEAFF
cdr3_nt: TGTGCCAGCAGTTCAGGACAGCGAAGTAACACTGAAGCTTTCTTT

v_call: TRBV10-3
j_call: TRBJ2-3
clone_size: few
d_call: -
cdr3_aa: CAISEKAEADTQYF
cdr3_nt: TGTGCCATCAGTGAGAAGGCGGAGGCAGATACGCAGTATTTT

v_call: TRBV7-8
j_call: TRBJ1-2
clone_size: -
d_call: -
cdr3_aa: CASSRTLNYGYTF
cdr3_nt: TGTGCCAGCAGCAGGACATTGAACTATGGCTACACCTTC

v_call: TRBV11-3
j_call: TRBJ2-1
clone_size: -
d_call: TRBD2
cdr3_aa: CASSLTSGSLHNEQFF
cdr3_nt: TGTGCCAGCAGCTTAACTAGCGGGAGCTTACACAATGAGCAGTTCTTC

v_call: TRBV7-2
j_call: TRBJ2-7
clone_size: -
d_call: -
cdr3_aa: CASSFHYEQYF
cdr3_nt: TGTGCCAGCAGCTTTCACTACGAGCAGTACTTC

v_call: TRBV9
j_call: TRBJ2-7
clone_size: -
d_call: TRBD2
cdr3_aa: CASSVAPREGVEQYF
cdr3_nt: TGTGCCAGCAGCGTAGCTCCTCGGGAGGGCGTCGAGCAGTACTTC

v_call: TRBV19
j_call: TRBJ1-3
clone_size: -
d_call: -
cdr3_aa: CASSILDTSGNTIYF
cdr3_nt: TGTGCCAGTAGTATCCTTGACACCTCTGGAAACACCATATATTTT

v_call: TRBV30
j_call: TRBJ2-7
clone_size: -
d_call: -
cdr3_aa: CAWSVGGVSYEQYF
cdr3_nt: TGTGCCTGGAGTGTGGGGGGAGTTTCCTACGAGCAGTACTTC

v_call: TRBV25-1
j_call: TRBJ2-3
clone_size: -
d_call: TRBD1
cdr3_aa: CASARTGPFTDTQYF
cdr3_nt: TGTGCCAGCGCCCGGACAGGGCCATTCACAGATACGCAGTATTTT

v_call: TRBV19
j_call: TRBJ2-7
clone_size: once
d_call: TRBD1
cdr3_aa: CASSAGTGADYEQYF
cdr3_nt: TGTGCCAGTAGCGCCGGGACAGGGGCCGACTACGAGCAGTACTTC

v_call: TRBV6-5
j_call: TRBJ2-7
clone_size: -
d_call: -
cdr3_aa: CASSRSVQGYEQYF
cdr3_nt: TGTGCCAGCAGCCGATCCGTCCAGGGCTACGAGCAGTACTTC

v_call: TRBV7-2
j_call: TRBJ2-3
clone_size: few
d_call: -
cdr3_aa: CASSPGGPIRSTDTQYF
cdr3_nt: TGTGCCAGCAGTCCAGGAGGCCCGATTCGGAGCACAGATACGCAGTATTTT

v_call: TRBV19
j_call: TRBJ1-2
clone_size: -
d_call: -
cdr3_aa: CASSTTGSGGYTF
cdr3_nt: TGTGCCAGTAGTACCACAGGGTCCGGAGGCTACACCTTC

v_call: TRBV7-2
j_call: TRBJ1-2
clone_size: -
d_call: -
cdr3_aa: CASSPGYGYTF
cdr3_nt: TGTGCCAGCAGTCCAGGCTATGGCTACACCTTC